These T cell receptor beta chains were read from a single sample in a study of blood T cell repertoires in COVID-19. Profiled with immunoSEQ multiplex PCR; TCRdb holds only in-frame clones, not every one. The table records some 510,000 clones, around 89% of them present only once. Sequenced material: PBMCs or T cells enriched from blood (not recorded which). The receptors were gathered from a woman in her thirties or forties who had recovered from COVID-19. Both conserved end residues are part of each CDR3. The D gene is left open where the match is weak. Size values are once, few and many counts, or a class for expanded clones, and some rows have none.

size: few
V: TRBV7-2
D: TRBD2
J: TRBJ2-5
length: 15
CDR3: CASSLAGASGETQYF
DNA: TGTGCCAGCAGCCTAGCGGGAGCCTCGGGGGAGACCCAGTACTTC

size: -
V: TRBV3-1/TRBV3-2
D: TRBD1
J: TRBJ2-2
length: 15
CDR3: CASSRGTEYTGELFF
DNA: TGTGCCAGCAGCCGTGGGACAGAGTACACCGGGGAGCTGTTTTTT

size: -
V: TRBV30
D: TRBD2
J: TRBJ2-1
length: 15
CDR3: CAWSVGLAGGDEQFF
DNA: TGTGCCTGGAGTGTAGGGTTAGCGGGAGGTGATGAGCAGTTCTTC

size: -
V: TRBV7-9
D: TRBD1
J: TRBJ1-2
length: 15
CDR3: CASSLEGARVPGYTF
DNA: TGTGCCAGCAGCTTAGAGGGGGCGCGGGTTCCTGGCTACACCTTC

size: -
V: TRBV10-1
D: TRBD2
J: TRBJ2-7
length: 17
CDR3: CASSESPGLASSYEQYF
DNA: TGCGCCAGCAGTGAGTCCCCGGGACTAGCGAGCTCCTACGAGCAGTACTTC

size: -
V: TRBV5-1
D: TRBD2
J: TRBJ2-6
length: 18
CDR3: CASSLSTRGSSGANVLTF
DNA: TGCGCCAGCAGCTTGTCTACTCGCGGGAGCTCTGGGGCCAACGTCCTGACTTTC

size: -
V: TRBV7-2
D: -
J: TRBJ2-3
length: 16
CDR3: CASSPTGGAAADTQYF
DNA: TGTGCCAGCAGCCCCACGGGGGGCGCGGCGGCAGATACGCAGTATTTT

size: -
V: TRBV9
D: -
J: TRBJ1-3
length: 15
CDR3: CASSSHSGLGNTIYF
DNA: TGTGCCAGCAGTTCCCATAGTGGACTTGGAAACACCATATATTTT

size: -
V: TRBV29-1
D: TRBD1
J: TRBJ2-1
length: 15
CDR3: CSVDGLQGVLNEQFF
DNA: TGCAGCGTTGATGGGTTGCAGGGGGTTTTGAATGAGCAGTTCTTC

size: -
V: TRBV18
D: TRBD1
J: TRBJ2-7
length: 14
CDR3: CASSRTGRLAEQYF
DNA: TGTGCCAGCTCACGGACAGGGAGGCTTGCCGAGCAGTACTTC

size: few
V: TRBV6-5
D: -
J: TRBJ2-3
length: 15
CDR3: CASSYSARQFHTQYF
DNA: TGTGCCAGCAGTTACTCGGCTCGACAGTTTCATACGCAGTATTTT

size: -
V: TRBV5-8
D: -
J: TRBJ2-7
length: 15
CDR3: CASSDPWPNEHRGYF
DNA: TGTGCCAGCAGCGATCCGTGGCCGAATGAGCACCGAGGGTACTTC

size: once
V: TRBV2
D: -
J: TRBJ1-2
length: 18
CDR3: CASRTSGGQRRSSYGYTF
DNA: TGTGCCAGCAGAACCAGCGGGGGACAACGGAGATCGAGCTATGGCTACACCTTC

size: -
V: TRBV5-1
D: TRBD2
J: TRBJ2-1
length: 14
CDR3: CASSFPAGGDEQFF
DNA: TGCGCCAGCAGCTTCCCAGCGGGAGGCGATGAGCAGTTCTTC

size: -
V: TRBV4-3
D: TRBD2
J: TRBJ2-2
length: 17
CDR3: CASSQDLSSGNTGELFF
DNA: TGCGCCAGCAGCCAAGATTTGTCTAGCGGGAACACCGGGGAGCTGTTTTTT

size: once
V: TRBV11-2
D: -
J: TRBJ1-1
length: 13
CDR3: CASSLDRGAEAFF
DNA: TGTGCCAGCAGCTTAGACCGCGGCGCTGAAGCTTTCTTT

size: -
V: TRBV7-2
D: -
J: TRBJ2-3
length: 15
CDR3: CASSFPGAISEEQYF
DNA: TGTGCCAGCAGCTTTCCGGGAGCAATTTCGGAGGAGCAGTATTTT

size: once
V: TRBV11-2
D: -
J: TRBJ1-1
length: 16
CDR3: CASSLDLRESNTEAFF
DNA: TGTGCCAGCAGCTTAGATCTCCGCGAATCGAACACTGAAGCTTTCTTT

size: -
V: TRBV2
D: -
J: TRBJ2-7
length: 12
CDR3: CASSGGDYEQYF
DNA: TGTGCCAGCAGTGGGGGGGACTACGAGCAGTACTTC

size: -
V: TRBV5-1
D: -
J: TRBJ2-1
length: 14
CDR3: CASSFEGEGNEQFF
DNA: TGCGCCAGCAGCTTCGAGGGAGAGGGCAATGAGCAGTTCTTC

size: -
V: TRBV3-1/TRBV3-2
D: TRBD2
J: TRBJ2-7
length: 16
CDR3: CASSLSGSGRMSEQYF
DNA: TGTGCCAGCAGCCTAAGCGGTAGCGGGAGGATGAGCGAGCAGTACTTC

size: -
V: TRBV28
D: -
J: TRBJ2-7
length: 13
CDR3: CASSSGDRYEQYF
DNA: TGTGCCAGCAGTTCAGGGGACCGGTACGAGCAGTACTTC

size: few
V: TRBV18
D: TRBD1
J: TRBJ1-1
length: 15
CDR3: CASSQGTGKNTEAFF
DNA: TGTGCCAGCTCCCAAGGGACAGGAAAGAACACTGAAGCTTTCTTT

size: -
V: TRBV19
D: TRBD2
J: TRBJ2-7
length: 16
CDR3: CASSIQRTSGLYEQYF
DNA: TGTGCCAGTAGTATACAGCGGACTAGCGGCCTCTACGAGCAGTACTTC

size: -
V: TRBV13
D: -
J: TRBJ1-4
length: 13
CDR3: CASNSRVEEKLFF
DNA: TGTGCCAGCAACTCCCGGGTTGAAGAAAAACTGTTTTTT

size: -
V: TRBV9
D: TRBD1
J: TRBJ1-3
length: 16
CDR3: CASSVGSQGVGNTIYF
DNA: TGTGCCAGCAGCGTAGGGTCTCAGGGGGTTGGAAACACCATATATTTT

size: -
V: TRBV12-3/TRBV12-4
D: -
J: TRBJ1-1
length: 11
CDR3: CASSFYGEAFF
DNA: TGTGCCAGCAGTTTTTACGGTGAAGCTTTCTTT

size: once
V: TRBV30
D: -
J: TRBJ1-2
length: 14
CDR3: CAWSVQGEIYGYTF
DNA: TGTGCCTGGAGTGTACAAGGAGAGATCTATGGCTACACCTTC

size: -
V: TRBV14
D: -
J: TRBJ1-2
length: 16
CDR3: CASSPGDLTQNYGYTF
DNA: TGTGCCAGCAGCCCAGGGGACCTTACCCAAAACTATGGCTACACCTTC

size: -
V: TRBV21-1
D: -
J: TRBJ2-7
length: 17
CDR3: CASSKTTPGQGSYEQYF
DNA: TGTGCCAGCAGCAAGACCACCCCCGGACAGGGGTCCTACGAGCAGTACTTC

size: -
V: TRBV19
D: -
J: TRBJ2-1
length: 16
CDR3: CASSIVPGGTYNEQFF
DNA: TGTGCCAGTAGTATAGTCCCAGGGGGGACCTACAATGAGCAGTTCTTC

size: -
V: TRBV5-4
D: -
J: TRBJ1-5
length: 15
CDR3: CASSSQGYSNQPQHF
DNA: TGTGCCAGCAGCTCCCAGGGATATAGCAATCAGCCCCAGCATTTT

size: -
V: TRBV25-1
D: TRBD2
J: TRBJ2-2
length: 18
CDR3: CASSVGLAGGPGTGELFF
DNA: TGTGCCAGCAGTGTAGGGCTAGCGGGAGGGCCCGGAACCGGGGAGCTGTTTTTT

size: -
V: TRBV11-2
D: TRBD2
J: TRBJ2-7
length: 16
CDR3: CASSLGPGGRLYEQYF
DNA: TGTGCCAGCAGCTTAGGACCGGGGGGGCGGCTTTACGAGCAGTACTTC

size: few
V: TRBV5-4
D: TRBD2
J: TRBJ2-7
length: 15
CDR3: CASSLSGGGFHEQYF
DNA: TGTGCCAGCAGCTTGTCTGGGGGAGGGTTCCACGAGCAGTACTTC

size: -
V: TRBV9
D: TRBD2
J: TRBJ2-1
length: 16
CDR3: CASSVGASGSGNEQFF
DNA: TGTGCCAGCAGCGTAGGGGCTAGCGGGAGCGGTAATGAGCAGTTCTTC

size: -
V: TRBV3-1/TRBV3-2
D: -
J: TRBJ1-4
length: 14
CDR3: CASTGGAPNEKLFF
DNA: TGTGCCAGTACGGGGGGGGCCCCTAATGAAAAACTGTTTTTT

size: -
V: TRBV24-1
D: TRBD2
J: TRBJ2-1
length: 15
CDR3: CATSLAGGPYNEQFF
DNA: TGTGCCACCAGTTTAGCGGGAGGACCCTACAATGAGCAGTTCTTC

size: -
V: TRBV7-9
D: -
J: TRBJ2-3
length: 14
CDR3: CASSLQGSTDTQYF
DNA: TGTGCCAGCAGCTTACAGGGGAGTACAGATACGCAGTATTTT

size: -
V: TRBV19
D: -
J: TRBJ1-1
length: 13
CDR3: CASNRRGYTEAFF
DNA: TGTGCCAGTAATAGAAGGGGATACACTGAAGCTTTCTTT

size: -
V: TRBV7-2
D: -
J: TRBJ2-7
length: 13
CDR3: CASSLNRDYEQYF
DNA: TGTGCCAGCAGCTTAAACAGGGACTACGAGCAGTACTTC

size: -
V: TRBV6-5
D: -
J: TRBJ1-3
length: 13
CDR3: CASGQTRVNTIYF
DNA: TGTGCCAGCGGACAGACCAGGGTAAACACCATATATTTT

size: once
V: TRBV15
D: TRBD1
J: TRBJ1-1
length: 17
CDR3: CATSGLYVTGLDTEAFF
DNA: TGTGCCACCAGCGGACTTTACGTGACAGGGTTGGACACTGAAGCTTTCTTT

size: -
V: TRBV5-4
D: TRBD2
J: TRBJ2-7
length: 14
CDR3: CASSLLGTRGEQYF
DNA: TGTGCCAGCAGCTTGCTCGGGACTAGAGGCGAGCAGTACTTC

size: -
V: TRBV18
D: -
J: TRBJ1-1
length: 17
CDR3: CASYAGNSKLWSTEAFF
DNA: TGTGCCAGCTATGCCGGAAACTCAAAACTATGGAGCACTGAAGCTTTCTTT

size: -
V: TRBV2
D: TRBD1
J: TRBJ1-6
length: 15
CDR3: CASVVGQGRNSPLHF
DNA: TGTGCCAGCGTAGTTGGACAGGGTAGAAATTCACCCCTCCACTTT

size: -
V: TRBV5-6
D: TRBD1
J: TRBJ1-5
length: 14
CDR3: CASSFTGGNQPQHF
DNA: TGTGCCAGCAGCTTTACAGGGGGTAATCAGCCCCAGCATTTT

size: -
V: TRBV5-4
D: TRBD1
J: TRBJ2-5
length: 16
CDR3: CASSLGTGALRETQYF
DNA: TGTGCCAGCAGCTTGGGGACAGGGGCATTAAGAGAGACCCAGTACTTC

size: -
V: TRBV2
D: -
J: TRBJ1-5
length: 15
CDR3: CASRPDRHSNQPQHF
DNA: TGTGCCAGCAGGCCCGACAGGCATAGCAATCAGCCCCAGCATTTT